Sequencing of this T cell receptor beta chain was carried out in a study of neurological immune-mediated disorders. There are 14 residues in the CDR3. Germline-derived CDR1 and CDR2 are DFQATT and SNEGSKA (reference sequence). V shed 3 bases, J shed 5 bases, and the junction held 7 bases outside the gene matches. This clonotype was detected a few times. MiXCR, applied by TCRdb to the 5' RACE reads, yields one record per CDR3 protein. The sample holds 69,000 or so distinct CDR3 sequences, approximately 5% seen once. J is TRBJ1-5 and V is TRBV20-1; the match to TRBD1 covers 7 bases. Sequenced: PBMCs. The clonotype was recovered from a woman between 70 and 85 years old with multiple sclerosis. The CDR3 protein is CSASAGTAYQPQHF. The DNA of the CDR3 is TGCAGTGCTAGTGCTGGGACAGCCTATCAGCCCCAGCATTTT.